This T cell receptor beta chain was sequenced for a study of blood T cell repertoires in COVID-19. About the study: The United States, Italy and Spain were the sources of the acute and convalescent COVID-19 samples.

Germline assignment: CDR1 SEHNR and CDR2 FQNEAQ (reference sequence). V shed 3 bases and J shed 4 bases, with 10 bases lying between them. The CDR3 totals 13 residues. TCRdb's table, derived via immunoSEQ multiplex PCR, lists solely in-frame clones and lacks some. The table lists approximately 140,000 clones, around 81% of them singletons. The sample was peripheral blood. This TCR was recovered from a middle-aged man with active or convalescent COVID-19. The chain joins TRBV7-9 to TRBJ2-7; D is unclear. In DNA, the CDR3 is TGTGCCAGCAGCTTGGGCTTAAGGTACGAGCAGTACTTC. The encoded protein is CASSLGLRYEQYF.